Below, 30 T cell receptor beta chains from the same sample are listed, as sequenced in a study of T cells after yellow fever vaccination. Each CDR3 protein gets one entry after TCRdb re-called the 5' RACE reads with MiXCR. The sample shows about 330,000 distinct CDR3 sequences, less than 9.5% of them seen only once. The sample was PBMCs, taken around 45 days after the first yellow fever vaccination. The receptors originated from a man between 18 and 35 years old who received the YFV17D yellow fever vaccine.

This clonotype was recorded a few times. This chain joins TRBV5-1 and TRBJ2-1; maybe TRBD1 (5 bases). The CDR3 spans 14 residues. V was trimmed by 7 bases and J by 5 bases, leaving 16 bases between them. CDR1 is SGHRS, CDR2 YFSETQ, per germline. Here the CDR3 reads CASAYRIPDNEQFF. The CDR3 DNA reads TGCGCCAGCGCTTACAGGATCCCGGACAATGAGCAGTTCTTC.

The rearrangement links TRBV5-5 to TRBJ2-7, with no clear D. The CDR3 is 14 amino acids. Trimming shortened V by 3 bases and J by 7 bases, and 17 bases separated the two germline ends. Germline values: CDR1 SGHKS, CDR2 YYEKEE (reference sequence). The CDR3 nucleotides read TGTGCCAGCAGCTCCCTCATGGCCACCTTGGAGCAGTACGTC. It yields the protein CASSSLMATLEQYV.

This clonotype came up many times. The chain uses TRBV5-6 and TRBJ2-2, with 11 bases fitting TRBD2. The CDR3 spans 17 residues. Germline V gene sequence: CDR1 SGHDT, CDR2 YYEEEE. V lost 1 base, J lost 5 bases, and 7 bases stayed unmatched. The chain's CDR3 is CASSLLLAGGRTGELFF. CDR3 nucleotides: TGTGCCAGCAGCTTGCTCCTAGCGGGGGGCAGGACCGGGGAGCTGTTTTTT.

This clonotype was counted between two and nine times. The chain employs TRBV7-2 and TRBJ2-7, with D maybe TRBD1 (6 bases). The germline gives CDR1 SGHTA, CDR2 FQGNSA. This CDR3 is 12 amino acids long. Trimming removed 9 bases at V and 6 bases at J, with 15 bases between. The CDR3 DNA sequence: TGTGCCAGGGGACATCCTCCCCTCGAGCAGTACTTC. Encoded protein: CARGHPPLEQYF. The complete variable domain, with remaining parts taken from reference TRBV7-2 and TRBJ2-7, reads GAGVSQSPSNKVTEKGKDVELRCDPISGHTALYWYRQSLGQGLEFLIYFQGNSAPDKSGLPSDRFSAERTGGSVSTLTIQRTQQEDSAVYLCARGHPPLEQYFGPGTRLTVT.

The chain carries TRBV20-1 and TRBJ1-2, with 9 bases fitting TRBD1. V was pared by 3 bases and J by 2 bases, with 4 bases of the junction left unmatched. This CDR3 has 14 residues. Germline V CDR1 and CDR2: DFQATT, SNEGSKA (reference sequence). The DNA for the CDR3 is TGCAGTGCTAGTGACAGGGGGAACAACTATGGCTACACCTTC. Protein sequence: CSASDRGNNYGYTF.

The chain joins TRBV2 to TRBJ2-2; the D gene is possibly TRBD1 (6 bases). Germline loops: CDR1 SNHLY, CDR2 FYNNEI. This CDR3 comprises 15 residues. V was trimmed by 1 base and J by 1 base, leaving 7 bases between them. Here the CDR3 DNA reads TGTGCCAGCAGTGAAGGGACAGTGAACACCGGGGAGCTGTTTTTT. The encoded protein is CASSEGTVNTGELFF.

The chain employs TRBV2 and TRBJ2-7; 7 bases fit TRBD2. The V and J ends lost 8 bases and 0 bases, in that order; junction bases with no gene match: 4. The CDR3 totals 13 residues. In germline, CDR1 is SNHLY, CDR2 FYNNEI. The CDR3 here is CASPAGSSYEQYV. The CDR3 DNA follows: TGTGCCAGCCCAGCGGGGAGCTCCTACGAGCAGTACGTC.

This clonotype was found many times. The chain has TRBV18 and TRBJ2-7; no definite D call. The CDR3 has 14 residues. Germline-derived CDR1 and CDR2 are KGHSH and LQKENI. V was cut by 6 bases and J by 5 bases, with 17 bases left in between. CDR3 coding DNA: TGTGCCAGCTCGCCGGTCCCCCGGGTCCACGAGCAGTACTTC. The encoded protein is CASSPVPRVHEQYF.

This clonotype occurred a few times. V and J are TRBV12-3 or TRBV12-4 and TRBJ2-2; 7 bases align to TRBD1. Trimming removed 5 bases from V and 0 bases from J; junction bases left unmatched: 6. This CDR3 is 16 amino acids long. Here the CDR3 reads CASSPDRSANTGELFF. In DNA, the CDR3 is TGTGCCAGCAGTCCGGACAGGTCCGCGAACACCGGGGAGCTGTTTTTT.

V usage is TRBV7-9 and J usage is TRBJ2-2, with 8 bases that match TRBD2. Losses at the gene ends were 2 bases for V and 0 bases for J; bases not matched to a gene: 5. The CDR3 is 17 residues long. Germline lookup yields CDR1 SEHNR and CDR2 FQNEAQ (reference sequence). The CDR3 loop reads CASSLTAGASNTGELFF. The DNA for the CDR3 is TGTGCCAGCAGCTTAACAGCGGGGGCCTCGAACACCGGGGAGCTGTTTTTT.

In its sample, this clonotype was seen many times. The CDR3 here is CAISEFSDPREETQYF. As DNA, the CDR3 is TGTGCCATCAGTGAGTTTTCGGACCCCCGAGAAGAGACCCAGTACTTC. The rearrangement uses TRBV10-3 and TRBJ2-5; D is uncertain. The CDR3 is made up of 16 amino acids. Germline lookup yields CDR1 ENHRY and CDR2 SYGVKD. Trimming took 1 base from V and 3 from J, leaving 15 bases between them.

The chain combines TRBV3-1 with TRBJ2-1, with 10 nucleotides matching TRBD2. The CDR3 loop spans 11 amino acids. Germline V lookup: CDR1 LGHDT, CDR2 YNNKEL (reference sequence). The V and J ends lost 6 bases and 14 bases, in that order; junction bases with no gene match: 4. This chain's CDR3 is CASSLAGEKFF. In nucleotides, the CDR3 is TGTGCCAGCAGTCTAGCGGGGGAGAAGTTCTTC.

This clonotype occurred many times. The V and J genes are TRBV29-1 and TRBJ1-2, with 12 bases matching TRBD1. J was trimmed by 6 bases and V by 4 bases; bases with no gene match: 3. Germline V gene sequence: CDR1 SQVTM, CDR2 ANQGSEA. The CDR3 consists of 13 residues. The CDR3 DNA reads TGCAGCGTTGCGGGACAGGGGGCTGATGGCTACACCTTC. This sequence encodes CSVAGQGADGYTF.

This sequence joins TRBV6-5 and TRBJ2-3, with a possible D match to TRBD2 (6 bases). CDR3 length equals 15 residues. The V end lost 0 bases, the J end lost 4 bases, and 11 bases lay between the germline ends. Germline lookup yields CDR1 MNHEY and CDR2 SVGAGI. CDR3 nucleotides: TGTGCCAGCAGTTACTCGTTGCGGGGTGCAGATACGCAGTATTTT. Translated: CASSYSLRGADTQYF.

This clonotype was seen more than once but under ten times. The chain joins TRBV7-2 to TRBJ1-2; D unresolved. CDR1 is SGHTA, CDR2 FQGNSA, per germline. The germline V and J ends were trimmed by 1 base and 6 bases, with 15 bases remaining between them. The CDR3 consists of 15 residues. The CDR3 protein is CASSLDPGGRNGYTF. CDR3 nucleotides: TGTGCCAGCAGCTTAGATCCAGGCGGACGAAATGGCTACACCTTC.

Only a few counts were recorded for this clonotype. This rearrangement joins TRBV5-1 to TRBJ2-2, with D possibly matching TRBD2 (6 bases). In germline, CDR1 is SGHRS, CDR2 YFSETQ. This CDR3 has 14 amino acids. V was pared by 3 bases and J by 5 bases, with 11 bases between. The chain's CDR3 is CASSSDGGTGELFF. The CDR3 DNA is TGCGCCAGCAGCTCCGACGGGGGTACCGGGGAGCTGTTTTTT.

This chain uses TRBV29-1 with TRBJ2-7; D may be TRBD1 (5 bases). Germline V CDR1 and CDR2: SQVTM, ANQGSEA. Trimming took 0 bases from V and 3 from J, leaving 12 bases between them. The CDR3 runs to 14 residues. CDR3 protein: CSVEDQAGRYEQYF. The CDR3 DNA is TGCAGCGTTGAAGATCAGGCAGGGCGCTACGAGCAGTACTTC.

V is TRBV28 and J is TRBJ2-7, with TRBD1 as a possible D gene (5 bases). Per the germline V gene, CDR1 is MDHEN and CDR2 is SYDVKM. The CDR3 has 12 amino acids. V was shortened by 6 bases and J by 4 bases, with 10 bases between the two germline ends. CDR3 in DNA: TGTGCCAGCAGCTACCAGGGATACGAGCAGTACGTC. It is translated as CASSYQGYEQYV.

This clonotype was recorded a few times. The chain employs TRBV13 and TRBJ2-1; a possible D gene is TRBD2 (6 bases). CDR1 is PRHDT, CDR2 FYEKMQ, per germline (reference sequence). Trimming stripped 0 bases from V and 0 bases from J, with 18 bases between. This CDR3 has 19 residues. The CDR3 DNA follows: TGTGCCAGCAGCTTAGGTAGCGTAGTGGACGGGAGCTCCTACAATGAGCAGTTCTTC. This encodes CASSLGSVVDGSSYNEQFF.

This clonotype was detected a few times. V and J are TRBV19 and TRBJ1-2; no reliable D call. V dropped 5 bases and J dropped 7 bases, with 14 bases sitting between them. CDR1 is LNHDA, CDR2 SQIVND, per germline (reference sequence). There are 13 residues in the CDR3. CDR3: CASSSGNPRGYTF. The DNA for the CDR3 is TGTGCCAGTAGTTCGGGCAATCCCCGTGGCTACACCTTC.

The chain combines TRBV6-1 with TRBJ2-2, with a tentative D call TRBD1 (6 bases). V lost 6 bases to trimming and J lost 4 bases, with 12 bases between them. This CDR3 is 14 amino acids long. Germline values: CDR1 MNHNS, CDR2 SASEGT. Here the CDR3 reads CASRTGFLTGELFF. CDR3 nucleotide sequence: TGTGCCAGCAGGACAGGCTTTCTCACCGGGGAGCTGTTTTTT.

This clonotype was counted many times. The rearrangement joins TRBV11-2 to TRBJ2-3; 14 bases align to TRBD2. From germline, CDR1 is SGHAT and CDR2 FQNNGV. J lost 0 bases, V lost 5 bases, and 7 bases had no gene match. The CDR3 is 18 residues long. CDR3 loop: CASSGLAGGWGSTDTQYF. CDR3 coding DNA: TGTGCCAGCAGCGGACTAGCGGGGGGTTGGGGAAGCACAGATACGCAGTATTTT.

CDR3 region: CASSHTIGLAGGPVEQFF. In nucleotides, the CDR3 is TGTGCCAGCAGCCACACCATCGGGCTAGCGGGGGGGCCGGTCGAGCAGTTCTTC. This rearrangement joins TRBV3-1 to TRBJ2-1, with 12 positions matching TRBD2. There are 18 residues in the CDR3. CDR1 and CDR2 from the germline V gene are LGHDT and YNNKEL (reference sequence). Trimming removed 3 bases from V and 10 bases from J; junction bases left unmatched: 16.

This clonotype was recorded a few times. The J gene is TRBJ1-5, the V gene TRBV12-3 or TRBV12-4; D unresolved. Trimming took 3 bases from V and 5 from J, leaving 8 bases between them. This CDR3 has 13 amino acids. CDR3 loop: CASSFNPDQPQHF. The CDR3, as DNA: TGTGCCAGCAGTTTCAATCCCGATCAGCCCCAGCATTTT.

The chain has TRBV5-6 and TRBJ2-5; no clear D gene. CDR1 and CDR2 from the germline V gene are SGHDT and YYEEEE. This CDR3 spans 16 amino acids. Trimming took off 5 bases at V and 4 bases at J, with 21 bases between the two ends. Here the CDR3 reads CASRQDAFPAIETQYF. The CDR3 bases are TGTGCCAGCAGACAAGACGCTTTTCCCGCGATAGAGACCCAGTACTTC.

The chain carries TRBV6-6 and TRBJ2-7; D not certain. Deletions cut 6 bases from V and 3 bases from J, with 12 bases between. The germline V gene has CDR1 MNHNY and CDR2 SVGAGI (reference sequence). CDR3 size: 13 residues. The CDR3 DNA reads as TGTGCCAGCAGCGGTCGGAGTTACTACGAGCAGTACGTC. Translation: CASSGRSYYEQYV.

The CDR3 DNA follows: TGTGCCAGTAGACCCCCGGGATCCTGGAGGTCGGATACGCAGTATTTT. Protein: CASRPPGSWRSDTQYF. This chain links TRBV19 with TRBJ2-3; D may be TRBD2 (5 bases). CDR3 length: 16 residues. The germline CDR1 and CDR2 sequences are LNHDA and SQIVND (reference sequence). V gave up 6 bases and J gave up 6 bases, with 22 bases separating them. The entire variable domain, with the rest obtained from reference TRBV19 and TRBJ2-3, is as follows: DGGITQSPKYLFRKEGQNVTLSCEQNLNHDAMYWYRQDPGQGLRLIYYSQIVNDFQKGDIAEGYSVSREKKESFPLTVTSAQKNPTAFYLCASRPPGSWRSDTQYFGPGTRLTVL.

This clonotype was detected ten times or more. The gene calls are TRBV12-3 or TRBV12-4 and TRBJ2-3, with D perhaps matching TRBD1 (6 bases). There are 12 residues in the CDR3. Trimming took 6 bases from V and 11 from J, leaving 15 bases between them. CDR3 sequence: CASSSQGEKQYF. The CDR3 DNA follows: TGTGCCAGCAGCTCACAGGGAGAGAAGCAGTATTTT.

This clonotype has just a few counts. V usage is TRBV29-1 and J usage is TRBJ2-1, with TRBD1 as a possible D gene (5 bases). This CDR3 comprises 15 residues. The V end was cut by 5 bases, the J end by 0 bases, with 14 bases between. Per germline, CDR1 SQVTM and CDR2 ANQGSEA. The CDR3 nucleotides are TGCAGCGTTTGGTCTGACAGCTTCTCCTACAATGAGCAGTTCTTC. This codes for CSVWSDSFSYNEQFF.

The table lists this clonotype with a few counts. This rearrangement joins TRBV5-6 to TRBJ1-1, with 9 bases aligning to TRBD1. V lost 8 bases, J lost 10 bases, and 9 bases stayed unmatched. The CDR3 is 12 residues long. CDR1 is SGHDT, CDR2 YYEEEE, per germline. The CDR3 DNA reads as TGTGCCAGTACTTACAGGGGGCGCGGAGCTTTCTTT. Translated: CASTYRGRGAFF.